The clone carrying this T cell receptor (beta chain) has only a few counts. Its antigen is still unknown. These data belong to a study of memory CD4+ T cells and cytomegalovirus serostatus. Study-level results: Of 150 to 200 reported CMV TCRbeta sequences, under 70 were found in memory CD4+ repertoires.

V was clipped by 3 bases and J by 8 bases, with 10 bases between them. This CDR3 is built from 13 residues. Germline assignment: CDR1 LNHDA and CDR2 SQIVND (reference sequence). Clones were read by immunoSEQ multiplex PCR, and TCRdb kept only the in-frame ones, dropping some. The data hold 50,000 to 65,000 clones, with more than 70% observed a single time. The sort gate was single viable CD3+CD4+CD8-CD45RO+ cells for memory CD4+ T cells. Specimen: memory CD4+ T cells from blood. This clonotype originated in an adult in good health and CMV-seronegative. The rearrangement links TRBV19 to TRBJ1-4; D is possibly TRBD1 (5 bases). CDR3 sequence: CASSMNRGEKLFF. The CDR3 nucleotides read TGTGCCAGTAGTATGAACCGGGGGGAAAAACTGTTTTTT.